This T cell receptor beta chain comes out of a study of CD8+ T cells in alopecia areata. Points from the study as a whole: Persistence in scalp and blood during tofacitinib was observed for many expanded lesional clones.

Germline V gene data show CDR1 as SGHNT and CDR2 as YENEEA. CDR3 length equals 16 residues. V shed 5 bases and J 0 bases; nucleotides not matched to a gene: 6. Treatment denoted: oral pan-JAK inhibitor, 5-10 mg twice daily. It was from alopecia areata patients that lesional scalp punch biopsies and peripheral blood were collected. Extracted RNA was reverse transcribed, and the resulting cDNA served as sequencing template. Sequenced by immunoSEQ multiplex PCR; TCRdb stores in-frame clones only, minus some. The profile shows about 190,000 clones, 55% to 70% of them singletons. Of note for this clone: Its antigen is not identified.

The material sequenced was CD4+ T cells sorted from blood, taken at week 4, from a patient treated with tofacitinib. This clonotype originated in a human donor with alopecia areata. The chain is built from TRBV11-3 and TRBJ1-4; 7 nucleotides match TRBD1. The CDR3 region is CASSIGQVTTNEKLFF. The DNA of the CDR3 is TGTGCCAGCAGCATTGGACAGGTTACAACTAATGAAAAACTGTTTTTT.